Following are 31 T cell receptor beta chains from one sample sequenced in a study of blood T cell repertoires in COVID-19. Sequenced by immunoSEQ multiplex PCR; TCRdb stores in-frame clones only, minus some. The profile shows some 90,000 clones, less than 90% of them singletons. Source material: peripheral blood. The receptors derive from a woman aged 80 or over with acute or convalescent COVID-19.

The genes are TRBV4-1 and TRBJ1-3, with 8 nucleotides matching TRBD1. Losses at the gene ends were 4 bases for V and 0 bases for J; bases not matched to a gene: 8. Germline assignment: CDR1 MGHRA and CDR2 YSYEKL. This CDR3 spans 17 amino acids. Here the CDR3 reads CASSRGQGRNSGNTIYF. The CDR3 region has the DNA TGCGCCAGCAGCCGCGGACAGGGCCGAAACTCTGGAAACACCATATATTTT.

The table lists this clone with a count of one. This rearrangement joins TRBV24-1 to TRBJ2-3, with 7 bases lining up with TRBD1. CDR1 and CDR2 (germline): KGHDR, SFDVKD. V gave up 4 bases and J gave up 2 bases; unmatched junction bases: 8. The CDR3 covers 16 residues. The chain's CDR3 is CATSDLGQKSTDTQYF. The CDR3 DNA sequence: TGTGCCACCAGTGACTTGGGACAGAAATCCACAGATACGCAGTATTTT.

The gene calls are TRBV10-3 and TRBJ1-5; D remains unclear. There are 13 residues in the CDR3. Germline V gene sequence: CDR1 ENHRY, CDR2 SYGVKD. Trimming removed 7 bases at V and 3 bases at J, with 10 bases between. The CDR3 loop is CAITSGDNQPQHF. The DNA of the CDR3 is TGTGCCATCACCTCAGGTGACAATCAGCCCCAGCATTTT.

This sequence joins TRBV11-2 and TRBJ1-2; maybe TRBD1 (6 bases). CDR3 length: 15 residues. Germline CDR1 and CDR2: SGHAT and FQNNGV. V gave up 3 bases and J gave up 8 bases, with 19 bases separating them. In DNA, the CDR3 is TGTGCCAGCAGCTTCGAGCCGGGACACCCGGGAGGCTACACCTTC. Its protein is CASSFEPGHPGGYTF.

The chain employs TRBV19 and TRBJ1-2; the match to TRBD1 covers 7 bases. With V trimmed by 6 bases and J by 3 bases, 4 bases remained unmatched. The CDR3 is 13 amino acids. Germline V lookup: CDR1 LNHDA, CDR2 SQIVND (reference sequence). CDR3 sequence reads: CASSEGQYYGYTF. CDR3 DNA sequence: TGTGCCAGTAGCGAGGGACAGTACTATGGCTACACCTTC. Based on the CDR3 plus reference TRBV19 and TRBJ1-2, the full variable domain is DGGITQSPKYLFRKEGQNVTLSCEQNLNHDAMYWYRQDPGQGLRLIYYSQIVNDFQKGDIAEGYSVSREKKESFPLTVTSAQKNPTAFYLCASSEGQYYGYTFGSGTRLTVV.

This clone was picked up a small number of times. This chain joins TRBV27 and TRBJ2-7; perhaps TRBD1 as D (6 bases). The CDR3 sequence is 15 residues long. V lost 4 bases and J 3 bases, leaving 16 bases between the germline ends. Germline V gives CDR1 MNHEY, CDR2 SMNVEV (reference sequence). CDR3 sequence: CASSSRGGASYEQYF. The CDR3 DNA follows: TGTGCCAGCAGTTCCCGTGGGGGCGCAAGCTACGAGCAGTACTTC.

In DNA, the CDR3 is TGTGCCAGCAGCGTACAGGGGGACGGTTCACCCCTCCACTTT. Its translation is CASSVQGDGSPLHF. J is TRBJ1-6 and V is TRBV9; TRBD1 aligns across 7 bases. The V and J ends lost 1 base and 9 bases, in that order; junction bases with no gene match: 4. CDR1 SGDLS and CDR2 YYNGEE come from the germline V gene. The CDR3 loop spans 14 amino acids.

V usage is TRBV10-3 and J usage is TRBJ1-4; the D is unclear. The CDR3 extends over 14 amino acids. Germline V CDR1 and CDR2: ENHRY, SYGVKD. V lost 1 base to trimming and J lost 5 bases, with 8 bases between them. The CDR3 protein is CAISEYGENEKLFF. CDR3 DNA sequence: TGTGCCATCAGTGAGTATGGAGAGAATGAAAAACTGTTTTTT.

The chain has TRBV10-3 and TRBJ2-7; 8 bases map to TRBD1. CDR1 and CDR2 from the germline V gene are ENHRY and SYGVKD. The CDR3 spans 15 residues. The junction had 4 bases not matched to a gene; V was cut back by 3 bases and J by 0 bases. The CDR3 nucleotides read TGTGCCATCAGTGATCCCGGACAGGGCTCCTACGAGCAGTACTTC. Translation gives CAISDPGQGSYEQYF.

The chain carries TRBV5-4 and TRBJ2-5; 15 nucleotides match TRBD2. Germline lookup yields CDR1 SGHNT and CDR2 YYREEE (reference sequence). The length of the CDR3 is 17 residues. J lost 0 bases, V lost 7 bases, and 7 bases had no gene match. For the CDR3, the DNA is TGTGCCAGCGGTTTAGGGACTAGCGGGGGGTACCAAGAGACCCAGTACTTC. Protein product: CASGLGTSGGYQETQYF.

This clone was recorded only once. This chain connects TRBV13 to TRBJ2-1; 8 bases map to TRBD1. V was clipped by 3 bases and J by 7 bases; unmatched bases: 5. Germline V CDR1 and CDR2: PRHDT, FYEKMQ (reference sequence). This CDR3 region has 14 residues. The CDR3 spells CASSFRTGWNEQFF. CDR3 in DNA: TGTGCCAGCAGCTTCCGGACAGGGTGGAATGAGCAGTTCTTC.

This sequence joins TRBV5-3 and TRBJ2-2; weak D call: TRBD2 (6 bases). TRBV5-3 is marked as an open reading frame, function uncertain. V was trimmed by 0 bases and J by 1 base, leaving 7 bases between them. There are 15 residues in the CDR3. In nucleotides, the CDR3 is TGTGCCAGAAGCTTGGCGGGGGTGAACACCGGGGAGCTGTTTTTT. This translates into CARSLAGVNTGELFF.

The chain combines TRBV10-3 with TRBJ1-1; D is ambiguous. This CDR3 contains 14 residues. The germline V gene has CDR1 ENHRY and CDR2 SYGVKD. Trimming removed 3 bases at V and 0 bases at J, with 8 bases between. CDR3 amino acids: CAISDYTVNTEAFF. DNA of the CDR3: TGTGCCATCAGTGACTATACGGTGAACACTGAAGCTTTCTTT.

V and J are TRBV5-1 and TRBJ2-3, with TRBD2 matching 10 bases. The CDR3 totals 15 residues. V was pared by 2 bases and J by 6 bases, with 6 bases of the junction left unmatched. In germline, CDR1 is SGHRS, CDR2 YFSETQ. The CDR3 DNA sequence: TGCGCCAGCAGCTTCGGGACTAGCGTTGGGGATACGCAGTATTTT. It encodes CASSFGTSVGDTQYF.

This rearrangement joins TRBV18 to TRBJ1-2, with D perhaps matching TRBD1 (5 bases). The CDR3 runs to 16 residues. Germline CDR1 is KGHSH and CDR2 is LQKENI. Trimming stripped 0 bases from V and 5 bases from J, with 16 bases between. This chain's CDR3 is CASSPPMARVAYGYTF. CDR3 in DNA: TGTGCCAGCTCACCACCGATGGCCAGGGTTGCGTATGGCTACACCTTC.

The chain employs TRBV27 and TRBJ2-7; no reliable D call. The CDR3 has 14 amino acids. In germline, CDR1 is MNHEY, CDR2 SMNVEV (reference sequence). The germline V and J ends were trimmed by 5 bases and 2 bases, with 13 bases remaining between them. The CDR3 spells CASSLSFAAYEQYF. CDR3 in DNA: TGTGCCAGCAGTCTCTCGTTTGCAGCCTACGAGCAGTACTTC.

CDR3 in amino acids: CASRRHRDTKDTQYF. The DNA for the CDR3 is TGTGCCAGCAGACGACACCGGGACACTAAGGATACGCAGTATTTT. The V gene is TRBV21-1, the J gene TRBJ2-3; TRBD1 is the table's D call and was not checked against the DNA. TRBV21-1 is noted as a pseudogene. The CDR3 is 15 residues long.

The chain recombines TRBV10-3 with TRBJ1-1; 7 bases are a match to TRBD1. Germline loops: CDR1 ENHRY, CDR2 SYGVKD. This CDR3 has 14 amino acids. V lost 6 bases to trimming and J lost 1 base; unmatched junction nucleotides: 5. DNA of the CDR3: TGTGCCATCAGCGGGACAGCAAGGAACACTGAAGCTTTCTTT. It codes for CAISGTARNTEAFF.

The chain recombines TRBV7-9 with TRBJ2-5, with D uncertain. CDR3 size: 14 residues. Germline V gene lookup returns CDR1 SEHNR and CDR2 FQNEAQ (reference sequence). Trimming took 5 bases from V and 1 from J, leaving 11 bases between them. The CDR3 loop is CASSPPVLQETQYF. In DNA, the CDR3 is TGTGCCAGCAGCCCCCCGGTGCTCCAAGAGACCCAGTACTTC.

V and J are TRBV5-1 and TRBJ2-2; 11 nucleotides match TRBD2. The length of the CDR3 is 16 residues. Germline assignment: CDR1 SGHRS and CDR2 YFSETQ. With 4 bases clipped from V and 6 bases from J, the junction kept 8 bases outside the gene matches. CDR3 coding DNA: TGCGCCAGCAGCATTAGCGGGGGGGCCTCCCCCGGGGAGCTGTTTTTT. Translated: CASSISGGASPGELFF. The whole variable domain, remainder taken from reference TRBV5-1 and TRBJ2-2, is KAGVTQTPRYLIKTRGQQVTLSCSPISGHRSVSWYQQTPGQGLQFLFEYFSETQRNKGNFPGRFSGRQFSNSRSEMNVSTLELGDSALYLCASSISGGASPGELFFGEGSRLTVL.

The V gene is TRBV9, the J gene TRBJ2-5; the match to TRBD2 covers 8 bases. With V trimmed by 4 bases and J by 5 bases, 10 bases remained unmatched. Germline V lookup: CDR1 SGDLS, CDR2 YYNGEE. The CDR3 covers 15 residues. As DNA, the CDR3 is TGTGCCAGCAGCAGAACGGGGGGGCGCGGGGAGACCCAGTACTTC. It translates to CASSRTGGRGETQYF.

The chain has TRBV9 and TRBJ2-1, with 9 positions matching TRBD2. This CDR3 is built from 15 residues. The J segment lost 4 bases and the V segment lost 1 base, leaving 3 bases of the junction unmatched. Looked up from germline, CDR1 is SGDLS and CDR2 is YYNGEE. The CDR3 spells CASSVSSGVYNEQFF. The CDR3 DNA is TGTGCCAGCAGCGTATCTAGCGGGGTTTACAATGAGCAGTTCTTC.

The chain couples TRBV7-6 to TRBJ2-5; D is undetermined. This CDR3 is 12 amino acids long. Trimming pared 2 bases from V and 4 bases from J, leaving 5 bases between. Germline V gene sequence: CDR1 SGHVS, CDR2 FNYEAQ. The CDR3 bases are TGTGCCAGCAGCTTATTACTAGAGACCCAGTACTTC. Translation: CASSLLLETQYF.

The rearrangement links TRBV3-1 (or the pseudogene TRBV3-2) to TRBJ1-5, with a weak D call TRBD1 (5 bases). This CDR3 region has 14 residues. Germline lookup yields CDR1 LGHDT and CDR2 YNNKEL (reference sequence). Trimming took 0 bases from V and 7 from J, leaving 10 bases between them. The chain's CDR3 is CASSQDGAGQPQHF. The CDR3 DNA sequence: TGTGCCAGCAGCCAAGATGGGGCTGGCCAGCCCCAGCATTTT.

This CDR3 reads CASSQDGRVGSPLHF. CDR3 nucleotide sequence: TGTGCCAGCAGCCAAGACGGCAGGGTTGGGTCACCCCTCCACTTT. This sequence joins TRBV3-1 (or the pseudogene TRBV3-2) and TRBJ1-6, with D perhaps TRBD1 (5 bases). The CDR3 covers 15 residues. Per germline, CDR1 LGHDT and CDR2 YNNKEL (reference sequence). V was cut by 0 bases and J by 10 bases, with 13 bases left in between.

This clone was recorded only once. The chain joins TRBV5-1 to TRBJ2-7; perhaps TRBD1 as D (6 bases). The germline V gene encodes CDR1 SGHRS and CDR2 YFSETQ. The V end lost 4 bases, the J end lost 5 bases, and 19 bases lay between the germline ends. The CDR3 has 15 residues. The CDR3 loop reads CASSAGLTGFDEQYF. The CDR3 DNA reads TGCGCCAGCAGCGCGGGCCTAACAGGGTTCGACGAGCAGTACTTC.

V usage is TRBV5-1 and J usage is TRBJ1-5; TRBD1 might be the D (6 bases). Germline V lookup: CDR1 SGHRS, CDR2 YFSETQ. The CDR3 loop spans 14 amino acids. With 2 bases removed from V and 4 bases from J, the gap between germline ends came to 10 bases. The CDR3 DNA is TGCGCCAGCAGCTTCGAAGGGGGAAATCAGCCCCAGCATTTT. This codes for CASSFEGGNQPQHF. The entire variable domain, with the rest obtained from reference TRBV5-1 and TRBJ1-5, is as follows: KAGVTQTPRYLIKTRGQQVTLSCSPISGHRSVSWYQQTPGQGLQFLFEYFSETQRNKGNFPGRFSGRQFSNSRSEMNVSTLELGDSALYLCASSFEGGNQPQHFGDGTRLSIL.

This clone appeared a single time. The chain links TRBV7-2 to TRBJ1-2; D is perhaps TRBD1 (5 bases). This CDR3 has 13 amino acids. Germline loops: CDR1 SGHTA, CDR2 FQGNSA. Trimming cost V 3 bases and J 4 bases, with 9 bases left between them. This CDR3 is CASSFQGGYGYTF. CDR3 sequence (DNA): TGTGCCAGCAGCTTTCAGGGAGGCTATGGCTACACCTTC.

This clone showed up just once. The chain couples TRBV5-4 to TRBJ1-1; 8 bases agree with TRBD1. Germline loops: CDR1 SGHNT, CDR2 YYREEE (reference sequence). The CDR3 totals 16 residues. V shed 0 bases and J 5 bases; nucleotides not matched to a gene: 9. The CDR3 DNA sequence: TGTGCCAGCAGCTTGGGAGCAGGGGGCAAAAGGACTGAAGCTTTCTTT. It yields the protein CASSLGAGGKRTEAFF.

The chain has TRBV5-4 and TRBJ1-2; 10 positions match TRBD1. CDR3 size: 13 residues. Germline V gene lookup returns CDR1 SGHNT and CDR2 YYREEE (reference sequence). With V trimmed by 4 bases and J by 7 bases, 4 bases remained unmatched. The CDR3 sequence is CASSRQGAGGYTF. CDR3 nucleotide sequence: TGTGCCAGCAGCCGACAGGGGGCCGGTGGCTACACCTTC.

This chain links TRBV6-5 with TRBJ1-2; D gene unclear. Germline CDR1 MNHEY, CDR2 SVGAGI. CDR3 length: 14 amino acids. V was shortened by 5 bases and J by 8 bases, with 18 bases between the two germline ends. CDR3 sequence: CASSRGIRREGYTF. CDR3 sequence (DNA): TGTGCCAGCAGTAGAGGGATTAGAAGAGAGGGCTACACCTTC.